These T cell receptor beta chains were read from a single sample in a study of shared clonotypes between healthy human individuals. Repertoires were generated with immunoSEQ multiplex PCR, while TCRdb's copy carries only in-frame clones and drops some. This table has 2 million to 3 million clones, roughly 93% appearing once. The specimen was naive CD4+ T cells from PBMCs. The receptor source for this set is a man aged 18 to 29 in good health. Some clones in this sample may be carry-over from other donors' samples. Each CDR3 is given with its conserved first and last residue. A D gene is named only where the DNA matches it firmly. Some rows have no size entry. The others give once, few or many, or a class for an expanded clone.

NA	TRBD2	TRBV5-1	TRBJ2-5	CASSVSGMGQETQYF	TGCGCCAGCAGCGTTAGCGGGATGGGTCAAGAGACCCAGTACTTC
NA	TRBD1	TRBV19	TRBJ2-7	CASKRDRARDEQYF	TGTGCCAGCAAAAGGGACAGGGCTCGCGACGAGCAGTACTTC
NA	TRBD2	TRBV6-5	TRBJ2-7	CASKYYSGRAYEQYF	TGTGCCAGCAAATATTATAGCGGGAGGGCCTACGAGCAGTACTTC
NA	TRBD1	TRBV6-1	TRBJ1-2	CASSPWTGDYGYTF	TGTGCCAGCAGTCCTTGGACAGGGGATTATGGCTACACCTTC
NA	TRBD2	TRBV30	TRBJ2-3	CAWSRWEGQDTQYF	TGTGCCTGGAGCAGGTGGGAGGGCCAAGATACGCAGTATTTT
NA	NA	TRBV7-9	TRBJ2-7	CASSLVGGGLGPYEQYF	TGTGCCAGCAGCTTAGTAGGGGGAGGACTAGGTCCCTACGAGCAGTACTTC
many	NA	TRBV7-6	TRBJ1-1	CASSLGRNTEAFF	TGTGCCAGCAGCTTAGGCAGAAACACTGAAGCTTTCTTT
NA	NA	TRBV5-4	TRBJ2-3	CASSTGPGGTDTQYF	TGTGCCAGCAGTACTGGACCCGGCGGGACAGATACGCAGTATTTT
NA	NA	TRBV28	TRBJ2-1	CASTPPRPTGSVYEQFF	TGTGCCAGCACCCCTCCTAGGCCCACAGGGTCCGTCTATGAGCAGTTCTTC
once	TRBD2	TRBV2	TRBJ2-1	CASRRRGLAGDNEQFF	TGTGCCAGCAGGCGAAGGGGACTAGCGGGAGACAATGAGCAGTTCTTC
NA	NA	TRBV7-9	TRBJ1-1	CASSSSSQGQAFF	TGTGCCAGCAGCTCATCGTCCCAGGGGCAAGCTTTCTTT
once	NA	TRBV5-4	TRBJ1-1	CASSLGGRMSNTEAFF	TGTGCCAGCAGCTTGGGGGGGAGGATGTCGAACACTGAAGCTTTCTTT
NA	TRBD2	TRBV11-2	TRBJ2-7	CASSPSPGLAGGEQYF	TGTGCCAGCAGCCCTAGCCCGGGACTAGCGGGCGGCGAGCAGTACTTC
NA	NA	TRBV25-1	TRBJ1-3	CASTPAGSGNTIYF	TGTGCCAGCACCCCGGCAGGCTCTGGAAACACCATATATTTT
NA	NA	TRBV7-2	TRBJ1-5	CASSPGSGIKPQHF	TGTGCCAGCAGCCCGGGGTCCGGAATCAAGCCCCAGCATTTT
NA	TRBD1	TRBV5-1	TRBJ1-2	CASSFGQAALYGYTF	TGCGCCAGCAGCTTCGGACAGGCCGCCCTATATGGCTACACCTTC
NA	TRBD1	TRBV4-2	TRBJ2-3	CASSHQPGQSSTDTQYF	TGTGCCAGCAGCCACCAACCGGGACAGTCGAGCACAGATACGCAGTATTTT
NA	NA	TRBV5-1	TRBJ2-3	CASSFLQSLSTDTQYF	TGCGCCAGCAGTTTCTTGCAAAGCCTTAGCACAGATACGCAGTATTTT
NA	TRBD2	TRBV11-2	TRBJ2-7	CASSRWTSGAFYEQYF	TGTGCCAGCAGCCGTTGGACTAGCGGGGCCTTCTACGAGCAGTACTTC
NA	TRBD2	TRBV4-3	TRBJ2-1	CASSQLAGGQGEQFF	TGCGCCAGCAGCCAACTAGCGGGAGGGCAGGGTGAGCAGTTCTTC
once	NA	TRBV28	TRBJ2-1	CASSLVPDEQFF	TGTGCCAGCAGTTTAGTCCCCGATGAGCAGTTCTTC
NA	NA	TRBV20-1	TRBJ2-2	CSASPAGELFF	TGCAGTGCTAGTCCGGCCGGGGAGCTGTTTTTT
once	NA	TRBV9	TRBJ2-3	CASSVGSSSSTDTQYF	TGTGCCAGCAGCGTAGGGTCTAGCTCTAGCACAGATACGCAGTATTTT
NA	NA	TRBV7-2	TRBJ2-2	CASSFRGANTGELFF	TGTGCCAGCAGCTTCCGGGGAGCGAACACCGGGGAGCTGTTTTTT
NA	NA	TRBV4-1	TRBJ2-7	CASSRMGVYSYEQYF	TGCGCCAGCAGCCGAATGGGGGTTTACTCCTACGAGCAGTACTTC
NA	NA	TRBV18	TRBJ2-1	CASSPLSILGRGDEQFF	TGTGCCAGCTCACCACTGTCTATTCTTGGGCGCGGGGATGAGCAGTTCTTC
NA	TRBD2	TRBV7-6	TRBJ2-3	CASSLGGRPDTQYF	TGTGCCAGCAGCTTGGGCGGGAGGCCCGATACGCAGTATTTT
NA	NA	TRBV6-5	TRBJ1-1	CASSQKFTEAFF	TGTGCCAGCAGTCAAAAGTTCACTGAAGCTTTCTTT
NA	TRBD2	TRBV2	TRBJ2-7	CASTLAGVPSYEQYF	TGTGCCAGCACTCTAGCGGGAGTACCCTCCTACGAGCAGTACTTC
NA	TRBD2	TRBV7-9	TRBJ2-7	CASSLMGLANEQYF	TGTGCCAGCAGTTTAATGGGACTAGCGAACGAGCAGTACTTC